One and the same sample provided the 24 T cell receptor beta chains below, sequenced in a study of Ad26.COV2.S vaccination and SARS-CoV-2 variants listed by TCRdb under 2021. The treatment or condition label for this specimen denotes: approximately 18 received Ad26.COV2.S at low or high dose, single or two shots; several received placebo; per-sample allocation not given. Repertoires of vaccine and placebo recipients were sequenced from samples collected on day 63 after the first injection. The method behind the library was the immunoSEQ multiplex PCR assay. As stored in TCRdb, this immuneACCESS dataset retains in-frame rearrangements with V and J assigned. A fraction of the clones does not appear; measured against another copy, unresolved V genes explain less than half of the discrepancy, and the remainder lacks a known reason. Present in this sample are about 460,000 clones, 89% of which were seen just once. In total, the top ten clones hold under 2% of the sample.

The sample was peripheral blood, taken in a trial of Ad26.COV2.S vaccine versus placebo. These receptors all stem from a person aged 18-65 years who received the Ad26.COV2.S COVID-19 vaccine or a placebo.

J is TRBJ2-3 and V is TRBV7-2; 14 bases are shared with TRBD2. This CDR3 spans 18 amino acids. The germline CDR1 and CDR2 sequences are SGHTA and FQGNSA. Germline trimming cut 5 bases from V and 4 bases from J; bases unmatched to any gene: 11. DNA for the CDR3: TGTGCCAGCAGCACCTACGGACTAGCGGGGGGACGTGCAGATACGCAGTATTTT. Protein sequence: CASSTYGLAGGRADTQYF.

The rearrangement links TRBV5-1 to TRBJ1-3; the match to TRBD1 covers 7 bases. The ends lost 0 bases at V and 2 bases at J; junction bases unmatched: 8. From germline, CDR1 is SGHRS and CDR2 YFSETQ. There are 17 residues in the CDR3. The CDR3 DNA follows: TGCGCCAGCAGCTTGGGAGTCAACCAGGGGGCTGGAAACACCATATATTTT. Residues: CASSLGVNQGAGNTIYF.

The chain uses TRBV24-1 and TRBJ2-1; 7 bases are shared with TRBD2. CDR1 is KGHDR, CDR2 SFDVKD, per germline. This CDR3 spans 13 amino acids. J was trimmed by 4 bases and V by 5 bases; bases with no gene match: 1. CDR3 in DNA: TGTGCCACCAGTGTGGGGGGGTACAATGAGCAGTTCTTC. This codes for CATSVGGYNEQFF.

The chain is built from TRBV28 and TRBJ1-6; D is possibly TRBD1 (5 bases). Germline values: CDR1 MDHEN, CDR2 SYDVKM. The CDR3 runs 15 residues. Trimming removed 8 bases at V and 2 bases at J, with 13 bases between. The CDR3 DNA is TGTGCCAGCGGGGGAACTTCGACCTATAATTCACCCCTCCACTTT. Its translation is CASGGTSTYNSPLHF. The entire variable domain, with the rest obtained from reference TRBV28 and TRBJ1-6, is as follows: DVKVTQSSRYLVKRTGEKVFLECVQDMDHENMFWYRQDPGLGLRLIYFSYDVKMKEKGDIPEGYSVSREKKERFSLILESASTNQTSMYLCASGGTSTYNSPLHFGNGTRLTVT.

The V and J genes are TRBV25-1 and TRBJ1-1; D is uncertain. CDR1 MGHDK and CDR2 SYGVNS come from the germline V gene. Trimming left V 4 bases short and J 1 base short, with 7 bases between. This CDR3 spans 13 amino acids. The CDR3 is CASSVRQNTEAFF. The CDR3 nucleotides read TGTGCCAGCAGTGTACGACAGAACACTGAAGCTTTCTTT.

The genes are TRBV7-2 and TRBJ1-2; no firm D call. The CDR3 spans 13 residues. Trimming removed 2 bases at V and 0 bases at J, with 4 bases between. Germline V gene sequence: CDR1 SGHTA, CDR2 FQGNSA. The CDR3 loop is CASSLTSNYGYTF. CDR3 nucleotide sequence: TGTGCCAGCAGCTTAACCTCTAACTATGGCTACACCTTC.

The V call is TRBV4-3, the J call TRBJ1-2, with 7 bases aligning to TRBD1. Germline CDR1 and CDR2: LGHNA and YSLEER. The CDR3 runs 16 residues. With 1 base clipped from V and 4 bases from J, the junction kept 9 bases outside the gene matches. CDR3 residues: CASSQGPEGAGYGYTF. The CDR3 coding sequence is TGCGCCAGCAGCCAAGGTCCCGAGGGGGCAGGCTATGGCTACACCTTC.

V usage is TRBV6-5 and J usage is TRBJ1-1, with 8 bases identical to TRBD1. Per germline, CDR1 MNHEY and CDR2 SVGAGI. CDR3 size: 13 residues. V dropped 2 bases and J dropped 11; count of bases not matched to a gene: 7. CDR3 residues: CASSYPQTGAAFF. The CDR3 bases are TGTGCCAGCAGTTACCCACAGACAGGGGCGGCTTTCTTT.

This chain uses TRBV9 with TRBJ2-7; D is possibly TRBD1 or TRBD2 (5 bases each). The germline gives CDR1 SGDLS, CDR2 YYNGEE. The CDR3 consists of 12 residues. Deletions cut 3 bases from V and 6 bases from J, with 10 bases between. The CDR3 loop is CASSGQGPEQYF. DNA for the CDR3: TGTGCCAGCAGCGGGCAGGGACCCGAGCAGTACTTC.

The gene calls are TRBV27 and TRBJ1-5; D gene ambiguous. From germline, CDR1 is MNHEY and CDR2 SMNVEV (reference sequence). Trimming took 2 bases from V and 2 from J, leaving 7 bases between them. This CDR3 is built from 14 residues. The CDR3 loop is CASSLNLGNQPQHF. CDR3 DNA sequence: TGTGCCAGCAGTTTAAACTTGGGCAATCAGCCCCAGCATTTT.

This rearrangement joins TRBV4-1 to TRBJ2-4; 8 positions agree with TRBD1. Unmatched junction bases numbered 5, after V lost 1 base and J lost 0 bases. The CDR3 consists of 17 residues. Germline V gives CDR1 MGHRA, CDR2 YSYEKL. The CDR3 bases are TGCGCCAGCAGCCAAGCCCAGGGGGCTTTAGCCAAAAACATTCAGTACTTC. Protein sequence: CASSQAQGALAKNIQYF.

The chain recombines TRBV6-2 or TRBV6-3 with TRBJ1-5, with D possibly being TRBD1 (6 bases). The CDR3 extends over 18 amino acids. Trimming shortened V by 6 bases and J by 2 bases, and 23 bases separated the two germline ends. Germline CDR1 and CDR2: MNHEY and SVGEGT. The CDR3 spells CASSPSGRGAQGNQPQHF. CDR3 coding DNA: TGTGCCAGCAGCCCCTCCGGGCGGGGGGCTCAAGGCAATCAGCCCCAGCATTTT.

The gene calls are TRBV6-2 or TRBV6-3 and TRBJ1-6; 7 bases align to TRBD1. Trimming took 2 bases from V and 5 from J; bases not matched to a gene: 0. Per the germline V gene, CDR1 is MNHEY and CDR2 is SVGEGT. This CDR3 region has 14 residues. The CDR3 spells CASSYGTDNSPLHF. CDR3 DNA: TGTGCCAGCAGTTACGGGACAGATAATTCACCCCTCCACTTT.

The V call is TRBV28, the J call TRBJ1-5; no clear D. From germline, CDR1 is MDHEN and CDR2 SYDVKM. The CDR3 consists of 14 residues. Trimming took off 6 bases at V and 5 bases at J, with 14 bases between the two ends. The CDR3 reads CASSSGGSHQPQHF. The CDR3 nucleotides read TGTGCCAGCAGCTCCGGAGGGTCCCATCAGCCCCAGCATTTT.

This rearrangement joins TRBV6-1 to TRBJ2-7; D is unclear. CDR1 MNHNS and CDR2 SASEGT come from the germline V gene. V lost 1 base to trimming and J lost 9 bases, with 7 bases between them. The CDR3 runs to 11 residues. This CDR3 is CASSEGPGQYF. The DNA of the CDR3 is TGTGCCAGCAGTGAAGGCCCTGGGCAGTACTTC.

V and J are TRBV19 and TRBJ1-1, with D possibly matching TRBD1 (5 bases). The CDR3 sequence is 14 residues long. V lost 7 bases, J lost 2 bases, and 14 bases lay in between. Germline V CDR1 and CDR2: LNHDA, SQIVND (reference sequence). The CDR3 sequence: CASIMTETNTEAFF. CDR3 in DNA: TGTGCCAGTATTATGACAGAGACCAACACTGAAGCTTTCTTT.

In DNA form, the CDR3 reads TGTGCCAGCAGAACCTTAGGGGAGCAGTTCTTC. Residues: CASRTLGEQFF. V and J are TRBV11-2 and TRBJ2-1; D ambiguous. The CDR3 covers 11 residues. V lost 6 bases, J lost 10 bases, and 10 bases lay in between. Germline V lookup: CDR1 SGHAT, CDR2 FQNNGV.

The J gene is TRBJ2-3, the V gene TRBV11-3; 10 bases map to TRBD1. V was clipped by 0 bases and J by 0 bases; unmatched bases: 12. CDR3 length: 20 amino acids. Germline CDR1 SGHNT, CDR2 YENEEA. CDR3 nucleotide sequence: TGTGCCAGCAGCTTAGACCTGAGACAGGGGGCGCCCCTAAGCACAGATACGCAGTATTTT. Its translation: CASSLDLRQGAPLSTDTQYF.

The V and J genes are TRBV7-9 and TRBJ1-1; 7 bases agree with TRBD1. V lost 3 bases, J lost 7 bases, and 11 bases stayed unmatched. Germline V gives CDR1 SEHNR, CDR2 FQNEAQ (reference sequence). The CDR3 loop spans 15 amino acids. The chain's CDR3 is CASSFSFGQAGEAFF. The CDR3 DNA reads TGTGCCAGCAGCTTCTCTTTCGGACAGGCTGGTGAAGCTTTCTTT.

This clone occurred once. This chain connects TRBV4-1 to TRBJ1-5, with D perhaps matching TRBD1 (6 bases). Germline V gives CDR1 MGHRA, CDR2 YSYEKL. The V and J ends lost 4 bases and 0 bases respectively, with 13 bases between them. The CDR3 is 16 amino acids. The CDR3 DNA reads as TGCGCCAGCAGCCGGGTAGCAGGGGATAGCAATCAGCCCCAGCATTTT. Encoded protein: CASSRVAGDSNQPQHF.

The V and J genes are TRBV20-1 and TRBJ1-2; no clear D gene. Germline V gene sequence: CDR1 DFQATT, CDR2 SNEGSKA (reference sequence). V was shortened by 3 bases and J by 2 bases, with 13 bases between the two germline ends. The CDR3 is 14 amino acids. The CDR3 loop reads CSASSSRSNYGYTF. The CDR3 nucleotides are TGCAGTGCTAGTTCATCGAGGTCAAACTATGGCTACACCTTC.

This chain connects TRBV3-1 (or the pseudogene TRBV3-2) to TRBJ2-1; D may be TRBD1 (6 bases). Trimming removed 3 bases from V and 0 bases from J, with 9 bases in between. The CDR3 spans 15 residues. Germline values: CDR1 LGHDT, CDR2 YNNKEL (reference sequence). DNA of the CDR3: TGTGCCAGCAGCCAGGGGGCTAGCTCCTACAATGAGCAGTTCTTC. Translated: CASSQGASSYNEQFF.

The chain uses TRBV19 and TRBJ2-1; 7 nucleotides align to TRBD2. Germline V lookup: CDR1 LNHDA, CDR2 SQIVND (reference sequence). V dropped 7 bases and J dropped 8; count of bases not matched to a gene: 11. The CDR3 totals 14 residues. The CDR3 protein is CASKRRLAGDEQFF. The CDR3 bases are TGTGCCAGTAAAAGGAGACTAGCAGGCGATGAGCAGTTCTTC. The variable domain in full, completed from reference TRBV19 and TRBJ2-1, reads DGGITQSPKYLFRKEGQNVTLSCEQNLNHDAMYWYRQDPGQGLRLIYYSQIVNDFQKGDIAEGYSVSREKKESFPLTVTSAQKNPTAFYLCASKRRLAGDEQFFGPGTRLTVL.

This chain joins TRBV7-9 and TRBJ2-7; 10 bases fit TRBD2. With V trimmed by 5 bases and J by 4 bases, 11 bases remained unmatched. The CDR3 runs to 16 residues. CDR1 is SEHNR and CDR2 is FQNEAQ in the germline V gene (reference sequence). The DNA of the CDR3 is TGTGCCAGCAGCGCCTCTAGGGCTAGCGGGAGTTACGAGCAGTACTTC. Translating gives CASSASRASGSYEQYF.